The 11 T cell receptor beta chains reported below all come from one sample, sequenced in a study of post-analysis software for immune sequencing data. General study points: Relative to controls, patients had five TRBV segments at higher frequency, with TRBV5-6, TRBV5-1 and TRBV20-1 among these.

For these TCRs, the target antigens are not known. Unique molecular identifiers featured in each of the TCR beta cDNA libraries. TCRdb re-called the PCR reads through MiXCR, storing one row per CDR3 protein. The sample lists 650,000 to 900,000 distinct CDR3 sequences, roughly 46% occurring once. The sequenced material came from blood. The receptors stem from a girl aged 5-17 years with multiple sclerosis.

The chain employs TRBV20-1 and TRBJ2-1; 8 nucleotides agree with TRBD2. The CDR3 is 19 residues long. V lost 5 bases, J lost 1 base, and 19 bases stayed unmatched. The V gene's germline CDR1 is DFQATT and CDR2 SNEGSKA (reference sequence). The DNA of the CDR3 is TGCAGTGCTCCGCCGAACCGTTGGACTAGCCAGAGGTCCTACAATGAGCAGTTCTTC. This gives the protein CSAPPNRWTSQRSYNEQFF.

The chain employs TRBV12-3 or TRBV12-4 and TRBJ2-1, with D perhaps TRBD2 (6 bases). The CDR3 has 14 residues. V was cut by 1 base and J by 5 bases, with 9 bases left in between. CDR3 protein: CASSLDGGDNEQFF. Written as DNA, the CDR3 is TGTGCCAGCAGTTTAGATGGCGGGGACAATGAGCAGTTCTTC.

This clonotype came up a few times. CDR3 DNA sequence: TGCAGTGCTAGCAGCCAAGAGACCCAGTACTTC. Translating gives CSASSQETQYF. This chain joins TRBV20-1 and TRBJ2-5; no clear D gene. V was trimmed by 3 bases and J by 1 base, leaving 3 bases between them. CDR3 size: 11 residues. Germline values: CDR1 DFQATT, CDR2 SNEGSKA (reference sequence).

The rearrangement links TRBV9 to TRBJ2-1; 10 nucleotides align to TRBD2. CDR3 size: 16 residues. Unmatched junction bases numbered 10, after V lost 3 bases and J lost 7 bases. In germline, CDR1 is SGDLS, CDR2 YYNGEE. CDR3 loop: CASSAIASGSRNEQFF. CDR3 nucleotides: TGTGCCAGCAGCGCGATTGCTAGCGGGAGTAGGAATGAGCAGTTCTTC.

The rearrangement uses TRBV6-5 and TRBJ2-3, with 11 positions matching TRBD2. Germline V lookup: CDR1 MNHEY, CDR2 SVGAGI. V was pared by 2 bases and J by 5 bases, with 21 bases of the junction left unmatched. The CDR3 spans 21 residues. Written as DNA, the CDR3 is TGTGCCAGCAGTTACCTTCCAAGCCCAGCCACTAGCGGGAGTAGTGGAGATACGCAGTATTTT. Encoded protein: CASSYLPSPATSGSSGDTQYF.

V usage is TRBV3-1 and J usage is TRBJ2-7, with 7 positions matching TRBD2. Germline CDR1 and CDR2: LGHDT and YNNKEL (reference sequence). The V gene end was trimmed by 4 bases and the J gene end by 2 bases; junction bases not matched to a gene: 8. CDR3 length: 15 residues. The CDR3 DNA reads as TGTGCCAGCAGCCCTTCAGCGGGGAAAACCTACGAGCAGTACTTC. This encodes CASSPSAGKTYEQYF.

V and J are TRBV14 and TRBJ2-5; D remains unclear. Per the germline V gene, CDR1 is SGHDN and CDR2 is FVKESK. Between the trimmed V and J ends, which lost 4 bases and 2 bases, there was a span of 11 bases. The CDR3 runs 14 residues. CDR3 DNA: TGTGCCAGCAGCCCACGACTGACGCAAGAGACCCAGTACTTC. Protein sequence: CASSPRLTQETQYF.

The rearrangement joins TRBV20-1 to TRBJ2-7; tentatively, D is TRBD2 (6 bases). CDR3 size: 13 residues. Germline V CDR1 and CDR2: DFQATT, SNEGSKA (reference sequence). The V and J ends lost 5 bases and 2 bases respectively, with 13 bases between them. The CDR3 sequence is CSAEGTSAYEQYF. The CDR3 DNA sequence: TGCAGTGCTGAGGGGACTTCCGCCTACGAGCAGTACTTC.

This clonotype occurred many times. J is TRBJ1-2 and V is TRBV7-9, with TRBD1 matching 7 bases. In germline, CDR1 is SEHNR, CDR2 FQNEAQ (reference sequence). V was clipped by 3 bases and J by 4 bases; unmatched bases: 2. The length of the CDR3 is 13 residues. CDR3 amino acids: CASSLGQLYGYTF. The CDR3 DNA reads TGTGCCAGCAGCTTGGGACAGCTCTATGGCTACACCTTC.

This clonotype was found many times. CDR3: CSVGGTSYEQYF. In nucleotides, the CDR3 is TGCAGCGTTGGTGGGACTTCCTACGAGCAGTACTTC. The chain employs TRBV29-1 and TRBJ2-7; possibly TRBD2 for D (6 bases). Germline V gene lookup returns CDR1 SQVTM and CDR2 ANQGSEA. This CDR3 region has 12 residues. V was cut by 4 bases and J by 1 base, with 8 bases left in between.

This clonotype turned up a few times. The chain carries TRBV7-9 and TRBJ1-2, with D perhaps TRBD1 (5 bases). Trimming removed 5 bases from V and 6 bases from J, with 13 bases in between. This CDR3 has 13 residues. The germline CDR1 and CDR2 sequences are SEHNR and FQNEAQ (reference sequence). The CDR3 protein is CASSLYRIDGYTF. The CDR3 nucleotides read TGTGCCAGCAGCCTCTACAGGATTGATGGCTACACCTTC.